This T cell receptor beta chain was recorded in a study of circulating tumor DNA in untreated peripheral T-cell lymphoma (dated by TCRdb to about 2021). With respect to the entire study: To follow circulating tumor DNA that carried tumor TCR clonotypes, serum samples were drawn at baseline and then repeatedly over the course of treatment. What the work shows at the level of the full study, not this receptor alone: Tumor-specific clonotypes were identified in approximately 77% of patients, with identification achieved from roughly 90% of baseline tissues and roughly 70% of baseline serum samples. ctDNA persistence did not always predict relapse, since two patients whose ctDNA remained detectable after therapy stayed in remission over approximately ten years of follow-up. Among some 22 serially sampled patients, ctDNA clearance after two cycles was observed in 35% to 45%, and a trend toward worse survival was observed with detectable ctDNA after therapy.

Libraries were constructed by the immunoSEQ multiplex PCR assay. Drawn from immuneACCESS, this table holds only the in-frame rearrangements with V and J called that TCRdb kept. Clones are partly lost; checked studies trace under half to an unresolved V gene and leave the rest unexplained. This sample comprises some 1,300 clones, 69% of them detected only once. The ten largest clones add up to roughly 15% of the sample. Of note for this clone: No antigen is known for it. One base away there is no much larger clone; base qualities are not given.

Trimming removed 5 bases from V and 5 bases from J; the gene matches leave 6 bases unexplained. The CDR3 runs 14 amino acids, cysteine and phenylalanine included. Just CDR3 DNA is preserved here, 42 bases in frame from base 1. CDR1 MNHNY and CDR2 SVGAGI are derived from the germline V gene (reference sequence). In a trial, the study monitored patients with peripheral T-cell lymphoma who were getting frontline treatment by applying next-generation sequencing to their T-cell receptor sequences. The sequence is built from TRBV6-6 and TRBJ2-7; a stretch of 10 junction bases matches TRBD2. What was sequenced was cell-free DNA from blood serum. The receptor was derived from a human donor with peripheral T-cell lymphoma. CDR3 region: CASSDSGGFDEQYF. The DNA sequence follows: TGTGCCAGCAGTGATAGCGGGGGGTTTGACGAGCAGTACTTC.